The clone carrying this T cell receptor beta chain was observed many times. The antigen is unknown. CDR1 MDHEN and CDR2 SYDVKM come from the germline V gene. The CDR3 sequence is 15 residues long. J gave up 5 bases and V 8 bases, and 14 bases lay outside the gene matches. Together with a sample-barcoded 5' primer, a J-beta primer mix was included in a second PCR lasting about 7 to 11 cycles. The template-switch adaptor, which had 12 random nucleotides, put a tag on each cDNA molecule. Researchers report that each sample yielded at least 3 million CDR3-containing paired-end reads. From the 5' RACE reads, TCRdb called clonotypes with MiXCR, one entry per CDR3 protein. The sample lists about 640,000 distinct CDR3 sequences; about 54% were seen once. These data are taken from a study of blood T cells in healthy people across ages. Looking at the study overall: The template switching approach captured approximately one barcoded beta molecule for every two T cells.

Study-wide findings and caveats: Not knowing donor CMV status may have confounded expanded clonotype changes.

The V and J genes are TRBV28 and TRBJ2-5; 7 bases match TRBD1. The TCR was taken from a man in his sixties in good health. The sample taken for sequencing was blood. CDR3 sequence (DNA): TGTGCCAGCCGACCCGGGACAGCGTTGGGGGAGACCCAGTACTTC. Translated: CASRPGTALGETQYF.